The 4 T cell receptor beta chains below were found in one sample sequenced in a study of shared clonotypes between healthy human individuals. Generated by immunoSEQ multiplex PCR, the TCRdb table keeps only in-frame clones and is missing some. Found here are around 1.1 million clones, 75% to 80% of them singletons; the top ten hold roughly 0.57%. Material for sequencing was memory CD4+ T cells from PBMCs. The sample's subset: CD45RA-negative fraction. The receptors shown here come from a man aged 18 to 29 in good health. Some clones in this sample may be carry-over from other donors' samples.

The V call is TRBV7-9, the J call TRBJ2-7, with D perhaps given as TRBD1 or TRBD2 (7 bases each). The germline V gene encodes CDR1 SEHNR and CDR2 FQNEAQ (reference sequence). V shed 5 bases and J shed 2 bases, with 16 bases lying between them. This CDR3 spans 15 amino acids. DNA for the CDR3: TGTGCCAGCAGCCCCCAGGGGGGGCAAGCCTACGAGCAGTACTTC. Translating gives CASSPQGGQAYEQYF.

As for this clone: This sample also contains other DNA sequences that code for the same CDR3. The chain employs TRBV2 and TRBJ2-2, with 9 bases lining up with TRBD2. This CDR3 has 14 residues. V trimming: 6 bases; J trimming: 2 bases; junction bases outside the gene matches: 1. Germline lookup yields CDR1 SNHLY and CDR2 FYNNEI. DNA of the CDR3: TGTGCCAGCAGGGGACTAGCCAACACCGGGGAGCTGTTTTTT. Amino acids: CASRGLANTGELFF.

The gene calls are TRBV4-1 and TRBJ2-1; TRBD2 is a possible D gene (6 bases). Germline CDR1 is MGHRA and CDR2 is YSYEKL. The V end lost 0 bases, the J end lost 1 base, and 13 bases lay between the germline ends. The CDR3 spans 17 residues. CDR3 sequence: CASSQDRRARSYNEQFF. The DNA of the CDR3 is TGCGCCAGCAGCCAAGATCGGAGGGCAAGATCCTACAATGAGCAGTTCTTC.

On this clone: One junction end disagrees with the germline gene, perhaps due to a read error. The chain combines TRBV10-1 with TRBJ1-1; D gene ambiguous. Germline CDR1 reads WNHNN; CDR2 reads SYGVQD (reference sequence). CDR3 length: 13 residues. In DNA, the CDR3 is TGCGCCAGCAGTGAAGGTCTGAATACTGAAGCTTTCTTT. It specifies CASSEGLNTEAFF.